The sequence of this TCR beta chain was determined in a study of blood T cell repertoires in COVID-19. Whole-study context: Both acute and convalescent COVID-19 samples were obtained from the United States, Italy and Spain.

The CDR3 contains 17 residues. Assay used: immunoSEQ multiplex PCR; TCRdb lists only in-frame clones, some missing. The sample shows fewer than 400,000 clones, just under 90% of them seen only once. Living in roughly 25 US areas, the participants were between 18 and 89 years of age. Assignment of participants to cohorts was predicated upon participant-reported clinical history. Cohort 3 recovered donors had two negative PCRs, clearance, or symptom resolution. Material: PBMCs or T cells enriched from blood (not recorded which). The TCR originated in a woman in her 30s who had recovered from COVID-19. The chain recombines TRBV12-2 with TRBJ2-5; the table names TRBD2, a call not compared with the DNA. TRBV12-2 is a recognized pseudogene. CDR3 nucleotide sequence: TGTGCAAGTCGCGCCGTCTGGACAGTAGCGGGAGGCAAGACCCAGTACTTC. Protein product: CASRAVWTVAGGKTQYF.